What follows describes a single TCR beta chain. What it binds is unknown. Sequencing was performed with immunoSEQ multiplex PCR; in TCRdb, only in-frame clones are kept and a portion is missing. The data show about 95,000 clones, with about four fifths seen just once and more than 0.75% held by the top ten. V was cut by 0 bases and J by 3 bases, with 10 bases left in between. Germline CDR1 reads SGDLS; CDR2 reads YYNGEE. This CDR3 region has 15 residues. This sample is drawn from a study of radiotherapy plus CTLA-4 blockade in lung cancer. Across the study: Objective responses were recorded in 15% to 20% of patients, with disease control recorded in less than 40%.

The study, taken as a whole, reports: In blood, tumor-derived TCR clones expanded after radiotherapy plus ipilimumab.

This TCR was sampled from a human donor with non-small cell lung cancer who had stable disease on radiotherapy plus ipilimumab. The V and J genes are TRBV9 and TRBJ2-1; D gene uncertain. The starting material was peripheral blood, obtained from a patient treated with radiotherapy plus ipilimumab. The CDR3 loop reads CASSVEDQLYNEQFF. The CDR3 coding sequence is TGTGCCAGCAGCGTAGAGGACCAGCTCTACAATGAGCAGTTCTTC. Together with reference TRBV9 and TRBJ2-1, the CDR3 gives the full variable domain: DSGVTQTPKHLITATGQRVTLRCSPRSGDLSVYWYQQSLDQGLQFLIQYYNGEERAKGNILERFSAQQFPDLHSELNLSSLELGDSALYFCASSVEDQLYNEQFFGPGTRLTVL.